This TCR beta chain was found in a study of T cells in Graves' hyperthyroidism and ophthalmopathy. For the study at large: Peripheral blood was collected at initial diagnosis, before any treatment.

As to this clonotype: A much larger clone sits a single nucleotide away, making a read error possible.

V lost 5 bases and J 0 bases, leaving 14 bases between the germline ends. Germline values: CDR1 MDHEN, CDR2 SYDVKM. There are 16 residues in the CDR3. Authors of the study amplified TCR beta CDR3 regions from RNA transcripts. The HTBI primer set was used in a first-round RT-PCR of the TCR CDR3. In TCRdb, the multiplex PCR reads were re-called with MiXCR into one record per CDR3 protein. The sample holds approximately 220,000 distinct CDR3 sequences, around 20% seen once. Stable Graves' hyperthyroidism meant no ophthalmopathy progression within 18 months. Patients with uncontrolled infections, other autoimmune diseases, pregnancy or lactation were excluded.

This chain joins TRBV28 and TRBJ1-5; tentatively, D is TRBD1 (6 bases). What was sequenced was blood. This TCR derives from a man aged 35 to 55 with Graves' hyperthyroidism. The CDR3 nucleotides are TGTGCCAGCAGTAGACGTCAGGGGACTAGCAATCAGCCCCAGCATTTT. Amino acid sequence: CASSRRQGTSNQPQHF.